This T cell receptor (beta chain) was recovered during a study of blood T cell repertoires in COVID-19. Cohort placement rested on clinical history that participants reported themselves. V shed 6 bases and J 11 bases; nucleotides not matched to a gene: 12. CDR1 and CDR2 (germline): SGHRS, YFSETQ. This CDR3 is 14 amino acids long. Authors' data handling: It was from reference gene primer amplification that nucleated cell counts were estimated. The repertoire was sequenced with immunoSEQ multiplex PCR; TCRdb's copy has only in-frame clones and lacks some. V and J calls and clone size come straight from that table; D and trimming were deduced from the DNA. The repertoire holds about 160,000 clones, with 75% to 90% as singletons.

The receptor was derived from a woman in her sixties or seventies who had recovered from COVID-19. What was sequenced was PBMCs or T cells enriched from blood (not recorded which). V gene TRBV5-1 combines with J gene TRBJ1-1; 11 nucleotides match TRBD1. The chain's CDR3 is CASMLGQGAESAFF. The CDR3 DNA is TGCGCCAGCATGCTAGGACAGGGGGCTGAATCGGCTTTCTTT.